This T cell receptor (beta chain) stems from a study of cytomegalovirus exposure and HLA in healthy donors (dated by TCRdb to between 2016 and 2019). Some background on the complete study: An earlier analysis of 587 of the donors reported 250 to 350 Gb of sequence data and 117 million unique TCR beta sequences obtained from around 180 million T cells. An early release covering roughly 600 HLA-typed donors comprised approximately 290 gigabases of sequencing data and around 80 million unique TCR sequences. The genetic ancestry cluster associated with self-reported Caucasian donors included around 76% of the 300 to 450 genotyped donors. The study aimed to test whether cataloging public T cell receptors could reveal signatures of past pathogen exposure. The T cell repertoires of some 670 subjects were profiled by immunosequencing and related to cytomegalovirus serostatus. In addition to the first cohort of about 650 subjects, a separate validation cohort of 100 to 150 different subjects was used. High-throughput TCR immunosequencing, statistical association of individual TCRs with disease status, and machine learning were combined to predict cytomegalovirus infection status. A later analysis re-analyzed previously published TCR beta repertoires from several hundred donors and added high-resolution HLA genotyping to study TCR occurrence patterns. Rather than using new phenotypic data, the later analysis identified candidate immune exposures from TCR beta sequences and from how often those sequences occurred across donors. In an earlier analysis of 587 of the donors, high-throughput TCR beta sequencing was used to judge whether each TCR beta V gene segment behaved as functional or pseudogenic. Donor age, sex, ethnicity and CMV serostatus were collected together with the repertoire data. In a later genetic analysis, genome-wide SNP genotypes for about 55% of the roughly 700 donors were used, and that subset was treated as a discovery cohort. All discovery cohort repertoires had been generated on a single sequencing platform. HLA typing included class I and class II loci at four-digit resolution. The number of donors typed differed by locus, with about 629-630 for A, B, C, DRB1 and DQB1, around 520 for DQA1, 600 to 610 for DPA1, and some 470 for DPB1. Because of strong linkage in the cohort, four to six DR-DQ haplotypes were treated as single units for association and clustering. Among about 400 genotyped donors of the cohort, an average of about 220,000 unique TCR beta nucleotide sequences was sequenced per donor, of which approximately 19% were non-productive. Beyond this particular receptor, the publication reports: A further reported finding was that TCR beta sequences accurately predicted the HLA-A and HLA-B alleles for most subjects in the first cohort. A later analysis reported that several top co-occurrence clusters appeared linked to parvovirus B19, influenza, CMV and Epstein-Barr virus. A cluster of highly shared sequence variants was judged likely to represent a technical artifact of the sequencing pipeline. Most TCR sequences were seen in very few donors, while some public TCRs were found in many individuals. According to a later analysis, TCR association rates differed among HLA loci, with DRB1 alleles showing the most associated TCRs and HLA-C alleles showing the fewest. Correlated functional status among segregating V segments might be attributable to linkage disequilibrium, but an unknown experimental factor could not be ruled out. Some IMGT-functional V segments, including TRBV6-2 and TRBV6-3, could not be told apart with the 87-base-pair reads, so those segments were excluded. An association between a missense DCLRE1C variant and V-gene and J-gene trimming of TCR beta chains was found in a later genetic analysis and replicated in an independent cohort. In a later analysis, HLA-associated TCR beta chains showed more clonal expansion and lower generation probabilities than non-associated chains that were equally common. Because HLA typing was missing for some donors at each locus, association tests included only the typed subset. Over 15 rarely observed V segments, including chromosome 9 orphons, were excluded from the earlier analysis of several hundred of the donors because counts were too low. In an earlier analysis of a few hundred of the donors, most TCR beta V segments were observed in productive rearrangements about 87% or about 30% of the time, broadly matching IMGT annotations. The study gave a list of 150 to 200 TCR beta chains associated with cytomegalovirus. According to a later genetic analysis, donors in an Asian-associated ancestry cluster had fewer N-insertions in productive TCRs than the approximately 670-donor mean. The presence/absence analyses assumed that sequencing depth was roughly uniform across donors, and that assumption may not be true. The classifier was reported to diagnose cytomegalovirus status with high specificity and sensitivity in both the original and validation cohorts. In a later analysis, some 17,000 TCR beta sequences were associated with specific HLA alleles at a false discovery rate of 0.05. The cohort was sequenced for TCR beta chains only, and without alpha or paired-chain data the features that could be detected were limited. In vitro tests confirmed that a few of the cytomegalovirus-associated TCR beta chains recognize cytomegalovirus antigens. Assigning TCR associations to individual alleles was difficult when HLA alleles, especially DR and DQ, strongly co-occurred. Immune exposure information for the cohort was limited to CMV serostatus. Most CMV-associated TCR beta chains appeared to be HLA-restricted in a later analysis, and the HLA associations seemed to be driven largely by CMV exposure. The authors suggested that the approach could potentially be generalized to other disease states and immunological phenotypes.

The CDR3 spans 17 residues, from the cysteine through the phenylalanine. Only CDR3 DNA is held: 51 bases, read in frame from base 1. Sequences SGHRS (CDR1) and YFSETQ (CDR2) are obtained from the germline V gene. V sheds 1 base and J sheds 4 bases, leaving 20 bases between their ends. This clone was recorded only once. Its antigen remains undetermined. No clone much larger than this one lies a single base away; base qualities are absent. Libraries were built with the immunoSEQ multiplex PCR assay. For the multiplex PCR, a mixture combining 60 forward primers for TCR Vbeta segments and 13 reverse primers for TCR Jbeta segments was used. A multiplex PCR assay on genomic DNA amplified the CDR3 region of rearranged TCR beta genes. Amplified TCR beta libraries were sequenced as 87-base-pair reads on the Illumina HiSeq System. As for the original processing: Across the 600 to 700 repertoires, a later analysis counted tens of millions of unique TCR beta chains, some 11 million of which were shared by at least two donors. A nearest-neighbor algorithm error-corrected the raw reads and collapsed the reads into unique sequences, merging closely related sequences to remove PCR and sequencing errors. To assign V, D and J gene segments, CDR3 sequences were aligned to IMGT reference sequences. Each retained sequence needed at least a six-nucleotide match to both a V gene segment and a J gene segment. A rearrangement was called productive if the CDR3 had no stop codons and remained in frame with V and J, and every other rearrangement was called non-productive. Following IMGT convention, CDR3 was defined as the stretch from the second conserved V-encoded cysteine to the conserved J-encoded phenylalanine. In an earlier analysis of more than 550 of the donors, sequences lacking an unambiguous match to a single V gene segment were excluded. In an earlier analysis of a few hundred of the donors, V segments were called functional above 56.7% productive rearrangements and were called segregating when the between-donor standard deviation exceeded 5%. A statistical classification framework was developed to diagnose cytomegalovirus status using the catalog of TCR beta chain sequences. In a later analysis, TCR nucleotide sequences were compared against IMGT/GENE-DB human TR gene sequences so that V and J genes could be assigned. The TCRdist pipeline was used in a later analysis to assign CDR3 sequences and most-parsimonious VDJ recombination scenarios. A later analysis defined each TCR beta chain by its CDR3 amino acid sequence plus V-gene family, and excluded reads lacking a unique V-gene family. A later analysis removed 550 to 650 highly shared, low-generation-probability nucleotide sequences to deal with suspected cross-contamination and a sequencing artifact. In a later analysis, a clonal expansion index for each public chain was calculated from normalized within-repertoire ranks of inferred template counts. Generation probabilities in a later analysis came from a VDJ recombination model fitted to out-of-frame rearrangements, and those results were checked against IGoR. Hypergeometric tests were used in a later analysis to score TCR-TCR, TCR-HLA and TCR-CMV co-occurrence, with a repertoire-size bias correction applied to the TCR pairs. False discovery rates were estimated in a later analysis by permuting HLA or CMV assignments 20 times. In a later analysis, co-occurring TCRs were grouped using DBSCAN, with TCRdist sequence similarity added in when clustering inside HLA-allele-positive subsets. Repertoires with fewer than 30,000 or more than 120,000 public chains, plus five repertoires with anomalous nucleotide sharing, were excluded from co-occurrence clustering. This is the immuneACCESS table as TCRdb keeps it, with only in-frame sequences that have V and J called. A part of the clones is gone; compared with another copy, unresolved V genes explain less than half, and the rest is unexplained. V and J calls and clone size are copied from that table; D and trimming were computed from the DNA. The sample yields 150,000 to 200,000 clones; around two thirds were counted once. The ten most abundant clones make up roughly a tenth of the sample.

In total, approximately 700 healthy bone marrow donors made up the cohort. All cohort members were sampled while nominally healthy, although unrecorded immune exposures were likely present. The donor tested CMV seropositive and was one of the 289 seropositive cohort members. Every donor gave a peripheral blood sample, and the peripheral blood mononuclear cells from that sample were used for TCR beta sequencing. The Qiagen DNeasy Blood Extraction Kit was used to extract genomic DNA from the blood cell samples. The origin of this receptor is a man aged 30 to 45 in good health and CMV-seropositive. What was sequenced was PBMCs. The V gene is TRBV5-1 and the J gene is TRBJ2-5; matching of 6 bases hints at TRBD1 as the D gene. The nucleotide sequence is TGCGCCAGCAGCTTGCGGCCAGGGGTAGTTCTAGGAGAGACCCAGTACTTC. Its translation is CASSLRPGVVLGETQYF.